The clone carrying this T cell receptor (beta chain) has only a few counts. What it recognizes is unknown. Amplification of TCR beta CDR3 regions used RNA as the template. HTBI primers were used for first-round RT-PCR of the TCR CDR3. TCRdb called the multiplex PCR reads again in MiXCR, with one record for every CDR3 protein. The data contain 600,000 or so distinct CDR3 sequences, around 15% of them singletons. Diagnostic assessment was based on clinical symptoms, serum thyroxine and TRAb, thyroid ultrasound and orbital computed tomography. This entry is derived from a study of T cells in Graves' hyperthyroidism and ophthalmopathy. This CDR3 contains 14 residues. With 2 bases removed from V and 7 bases from J, the gap between germline ends came to 11 bases. Germline CDR1 reads MNHGY; CDR2 reads SVAAGI. Notes on the study in general: Blood samples included most of the expanded thyroid clonotypes exceeding 0.001. The model foresaw ophthalmopathy a median 6.5 months prior to onset. Separating ophthalmopathy from stable hyperthyroidism was achieved by a 13 V-J model.

The TCR sequence derives from a woman in her 30s with Graves' hyperthyroidism. Sequenced input: blood. The chain links TRBV6-9 to TRBJ1-4, with D uncertain. CDR3 in DNA: TGTGCCAGCAGTTATGCGTGGGATACTGAAAAACTGTTTTTT. This translates into CASSYAWDTEKLFF.